A single sample is the source of the 26 T cell receptor beta chains below, sequenced in a study of control samples from healthy donors and cancer patients. Method: immunoSEQ multiplex PCR; TCRdb's copy keeps in-frame clones and lacks some. Of 85,000 to 90,000 clones listed, roughly 84% are singletons. Sequencing was done on a sample of blood. All receptors come from a woman in her 40s in good health.

The chain combines TRBV5-5 with TRBJ1-1, with a tentative D call TRBD1 (5 bases). This CDR3 comprises 13 residues. Between the trimmed V and J ends, which lost 3 bases and 6 bases, there was a span of 12 bases. Germline loops: CDR1 SGHKS, CDR2 YYEKEE (reference sequence). The CDR3 sequence: CASSWGGAPEAFF. The CDR3 bases are TGTGCCAGCAGCTGGGGGGGAGCCCCTGAAGCTTTCTTT.

This sequence joins TRBV15 and TRBJ2-3; 11 bases line up with TRBD2. V lost 3 bases to trimming and J lost 2 bases; unmatched junction nucleotides: 4. CDR1 LNHNV and CDR2 YYDKDF come from the germline V gene (reference sequence). The CDR3 loop spans 16 amino acids. The CDR3 region has the DNA TGTGCCACCAGCAGTAGCGGGGGGGTAGTCACAGATACGCAGTATTTT. Protein sequence: CATSSSGGVVTDTQYF.

The chain links TRBV24-1 to TRBJ2-3; D gene unclear. The V gene lost 3 bases and the J gene lost 6 bases, with 15 bases spanning the gap. The germline CDR1 and CDR2 sequences are KGHDR and SFDVKD. The CDR3 consists of 15 residues. In DNA, the CDR3 is TGTGCCACCAGTGATACTTCCGGGTCCGGGGATACGCAGTATTTT. Its translation: CATSDTSGSGDTQYF.

The chain uses TRBV3-1 (or the pseudogene TRBV3-2) and TRBJ1-1; D gene ambiguous. The germline gives CDR1 LGHDT, CDR2 YNNKEL (reference sequence). The CDR3 loop spans 13 amino acids. Trimming removed 2 bases at V and 11 bases at J, with 15 bases between. The CDR3 loop is CASSQYASGVAFF. DNA for the CDR3: TGTGCCAGCAGCCAATATGCGTCCGGTGTGGCTTTCTTT.

The CDR3 sequence: CASSPQAGTAKNIQYF. As DNA, the CDR3 is TGTGCCAGCAGCCCGCAAGCTGGGACAGCCAAAAACATTCAGTACTTC. The rearrangement joins TRBV3-1 (or the pseudogene TRBV3-2) to TRBJ2-4; either TRBD1 or TRBD2 may supply D (5 bases each). V was clipped by 4 bases and J by 0 bases, with 13 bases between them. The germline V gene encodes CDR1 LGHDT and CDR2 YNNKEL (reference sequence). The CDR3 is 16 amino acids.

The chain couples TRBV7-2 to TRBJ1-1, with D maybe TRBD1 (5 bases). Germline-derived CDR1 and CDR2 are SGHTA and FQGNSA. V was shortened by 5 bases and J by 0 bases, with 10 bases between the two germline ends. CDR3 length equals 14 residues. CDR3 nucleotides: TGTGCCAGCAGCCCCCGACAGATGAACACTGAAGCTTTCTTT. Translating gives CASSPRQMNTEAFF.

The chain has TRBV9 and TRBJ2-3; D might be TRBD2 (6 bases). The CDR3 sequence is 14 residues long. V shed 3 bases and J shed 0 bases, with 8 bases lying between them. Germline CDR1 SGDLS, CDR2 YYNGEE. CDR3 region: CASSGAGSTDTQYF. The CDR3, as DNA: TGTGCCAGCAGCGGGGCGGGGAGCACAGATACGCAGTATTTT.

This clone was seen a few times. The genes are TRBV19 and TRBJ1-1; 8 bases line up with TRBD1. This CDR3 contains 13 residues. Germline V gene data show CDR1 as LNHDA and CDR2 as SQIVND (reference sequence). V gave up 8 bases and J gave up 11 bases; unmatched junction bases: 13. The CDR3 DNA follows: TGTGCCAGTGCGCGCCAACCGGGACAGGTGGCTTTCTTT. Translated: CASARQPGQVAFF. Filled out from reference TRBV19 and TRBJ1-1, the complete variable domain reads DGGITQSPKYLFRKEGQNVTLSCEQNLNHDAMYWYRQDPGQGLRLIYYSQIVNDFQKGDIAEGYSVSREKKESFPLTVTSAQKNPTAFYLCASARQPGQVAFFGQGTRLTVV.

The gene calls are TRBV5-1 and TRBJ1-1; D gene uncertain. This CDR3 has 17 amino acids. Per the germline V gene, CDR1 is SGHRS and CDR2 is YFSETQ. V was clipped by 1 base and J by 0 bases, with 16 bases between them. This CDR3 is CASSLTSQKGMNTEAFF. The DNA for the CDR3 is TGCGCCAGCAGCTTGACTTCACAGAAAGGCATGAACACTGAAGCTTTCTTT.

The chain joins TRBV7-2 to TRBJ1-5; D uncertain. This CDR3 has 13 amino acids. V was pared by 0 bases and J by 7 bases, with 7 bases between. From germline, CDR1 is SGHTA and CDR2 FQGNSA. The CDR3 nucleotides are TGTGCCAGCAGCTTAGCGGGCGAACAGCCCCAGCATTTT. It is translated as CASSLAGEQPQHF.

V and J are TRBV6-5 and TRBJ1-2; D not resolved. The germline gives CDR1 MNHEY, CDR2 SVGAGI. The CDR3 length is 15 residues. V was shortened by 2 bases and J by 6 bases, with 16 bases between the two germline ends. DNA of the CDR3: TGTGCCAGCAGTTACGAGGCAGGCCGACCGGATGGCTACACCTTC. Translation gives CASSYEAGRPDGYTF.

The chain combines TRBV6-5 with TRBJ2-1; 11 bases are shared with TRBD2. This CDR3 is built from 15 residues. CDR1 MNHEY and CDR2 SVGAGI come from the germline V gene. The J segment lost 6 bases and the V segment lost 2 bases, leaving 3 bases of the junction unmatched. The CDR3 here is CASSYVAGGGNEQFF. In DNA form, the CDR3 reads TGTGCCAGCAGTTACGTAGCGGGGGGGGGCAATGAGCAGTTCTTC.

The chain recombines TRBV1 with TRBJ2-3; the table assigns TRBD2, which was not confirmed against the DNA. TRBV1 constitutes a pseudogene. The CDR3 is 14 amino acids. CDR3 DNA sequence: TGCACCAGCAGCCATCTAACCCAATCAGATACGCAGTATTTT. This translates into CTSSHLTQSDTQYF.

The chain employs TRBV9 and TRBJ2-2; 8 positions agree with TRBD1. This CDR3 is 15 amino acids long. The germline V gene has CDR1 SGDLS and CDR2 YYNGEE. The J segment lost 1 base and the V segment lost 4 bases, leaving 3 bases of the junction unmatched. This CDR3 is CASSTDRGNTGELFF. DNA for the CDR3: TGTGCCAGCAGCACAGACAGGGGGAACACCGGGGAGCTGTTTTTT.

The chain carries TRBV18 and TRBJ1-3; tentatively, D is TRBD1 (5 bases). This CDR3 region has 16 residues. V was pared by 6 bases and J by 0 bases, with 15 bases between. Germline V gene lookup returns CDR1 KGHSH and CDR2 LQKENI. The CDR3: CASSLGPTSSGNTIYF. In DNA, the CDR3 is TGTGCCAGCTCCCTGGGACCGACGAGCTCTGGAAACACCATATATTTT.

This chain joins TRBV24-1 and TRBJ2-2; perhaps TRBD1 as D (5 bases). Trimming removed 0 bases at V and 1 base at J, with 11 bases between. This CDR3 is 17 amino acids long. Germline V lookup: CDR1 KGHDR, CDR2 SFDVKD. The CDR3 loop reads CATSDLKDNLNTGELFF. The CDR3 nucleotides read TGTGCCACCAGTGATTTGAAGGACAACCTGAACACCGGGGAGCTGTTTTTT.

The V call is TRBV6-5, the J call TRBJ1-5; weak D call: TRBD1 (6 bases). The CDR3 runs 13 residues. V was trimmed by 5 bases and J by 4 bases, leaving 9 bases between them. Per the germline V gene, CDR1 is MNHEY and CDR2 is SVGAGI. In DNA, the CDR3 is TGTGCCAGCAGTCGGACAGAAAATCAGCCCCAGCATTTT. Amino acids: CASSRTENQPQHF.

The chain links TRBV30 to TRBJ2-6; 10 bases are shared with TRBD2. With V trimmed by 8 bases and J by 3 bases, 4 bases remained unmatched. Germline CDR1 is GTSNPN and CDR2 is SVGIG (reference sequence). CDR3 length equals 14 residues. CDR3 nucleotide sequence: TGTGCCGAGCGGGGGGGTAGTGGGGCCAACGTCCTGACTTTC. Residues: CAERGGSGANVLTF.

This clone was seen more than once but under ten times. The V call is TRBV2, the J call TRBJ1-5; TRBD1 might be the D (5 bases). The CDR3 extends over 16 amino acids. With 7 bases removed from V and 3 bases from J, the gap between germline ends came to 19 bases. The V gene's germline CDR1 is SNHLY and CDR2 FYNNEI. CDR3 loop: CASTNRGGANNQPQHF. The CDR3 nucleotides read TGTGCCAGCACCAATCGAGGAGGGGCAAACAATCAGCCCCAGCATTTT.

The V gene is TRBV25-1, the J gene TRBJ2-5, with D perhaps given as TRBD1 or TRBD2 (5 bases each). This CDR3 contains 17 residues. From germline, CDR1 is MGHDK and CDR2 SYGVNS. Trimming left V 4 bases short and J 5 bases short, with 23 bases between. CDR3 DNA: TGTGCCAGCAGTGGGGGGACGGACCTCCCGAATAGGGAGACCCAGTACTTC. Protein product: CASSGGTDLPNRETQYF. The full variable domain, completed using reference TRBV25-1 and TRBJ2-5, is EADIYQTPRYLVIGTGKKITLECSQTMGHDKMYWYQQDPGMELHLIHYSYGVNSTEKGDLSSESTVSRIRTEHFPLTLESARPSHTSQYLCASSGGTDLPNRETQYFGPGTRLLVL.

The chain combines TRBV19 with TRBJ1-5; TRBD1 might be the D (5 bases). Per germline, CDR1 LNHDA and CDR2 SQIVND (reference sequence). The CDR3 loop spans 14 amino acids. The V end was cut by 5 bases, the J end by 6 bases, with 14 bases between. DNA of the CDR3: TGTGCCAGTAGTGTCACAGGTTTGGGTCAGCCCCAGCATTTT. It encodes CASSVTGLGQPQHF.

The genes are TRBV6-1 and TRBJ1-1; TRBD1 matches at 7 bases. The CDR3 has 15 residues. V was clipped by 3 bases and J by 5 bases; unmatched bases: 9. CDR1 and CDR2 (germline): MNHNS, SASEGT. CDR3 nucleotides: TGTGCCAGCAGTGATCGACAGGGTGGAACGACTGAAGCTTTCTTT. Translated, it gives CASSDRQGGTTEAFF.

The chain joins TRBV15 to TRBJ2-1; 9 bases map to TRBD1. The germline V gene has CDR1 LNHNV and CDR2 YYDKDF (reference sequence). The CDR3 extends over 16 amino acids. The J segment lost 6 bases and the V segment lost 4 bases, leaving 10 bases of the junction unmatched. The CDR3 here is CATSTIGTGRVNEQFF. In nucleotides, the CDR3 is TGTGCCACCAGCACAATAGGGACAGGGAGAGTCAATGAGCAGTTCTTC.

The rearrangement links TRBV4-1 to TRBJ1-6; the D is unclear. V lost 3 bases to trimming and J lost 13 bases, with 10 bases between them. The CDR3 loop spans 12 amino acids. From germline, CDR1 is MGHRA and CDR2 YSYEKL. DNA for the CDR3: TGCGCCAGCAGCCAGGGGATATGGCCCCTCCACTTT. This codes for CASSQGIWPLHF.

The chain uses TRBV5-4 and TRBJ2-6; D is undetermined. The V end was cut by 0 bases, the J end by 0 bases, with 4 bases between. The CDR3 has 15 amino acids. CDR1 SGHNT and CDR2 YYREEE come from the germline V gene (reference sequence). The CDR3 bases are TGTGCCAGCAGCTTGGGGCACTCTGGGGCCAACGTCCTGACTTTC. Translating it yields CASSLGHSGANVLTF.

V and J are TRBV5-5 and TRBJ1-3; D uncertain. Germline loops: CDR1 SGHKS, CDR2 YYEKEE (reference sequence). The CDR3 contains 16 residues. V was trimmed by 0 bases and J by 0 bases, leaving 10 bases between them. This CDR3 reads CASSLGFSDSGNTIYF. DNA of the CDR3: TGTGCCAGCAGCTTGGGTTTCAGTGACTCTGGAAACACCATATATTTT.